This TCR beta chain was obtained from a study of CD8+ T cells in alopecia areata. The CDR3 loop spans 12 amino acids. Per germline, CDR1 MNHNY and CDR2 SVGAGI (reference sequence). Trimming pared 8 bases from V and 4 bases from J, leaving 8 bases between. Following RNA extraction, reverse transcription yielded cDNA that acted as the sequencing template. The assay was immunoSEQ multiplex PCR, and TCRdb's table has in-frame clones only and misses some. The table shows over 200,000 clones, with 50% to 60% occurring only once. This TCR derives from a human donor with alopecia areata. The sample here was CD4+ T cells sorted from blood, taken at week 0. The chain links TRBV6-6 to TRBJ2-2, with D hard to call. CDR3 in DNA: TGTGCCAGCGCTTTGAGCACCGGGGAGCTGTTTTTT. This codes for CASALSTGELFF.